Below are 15 T cell receptor beta chains sequenced from a single sample in a study of identical twins. TCRdb recomputed calls from the 5' RACE reads with MiXCR, one row per CDR3 protein. The sample yields about 340,000 distinct CDR3 sequences, approximately 8.7% seen once. Sequencing used naive T cells sorted from blood. These receptors came from a woman aged 50 to 60 in good health.

The sample holds many counts of this clonotype. The V call is TRBV12-3 or TRBV12-4, the J call TRBJ2-2; D uncertain. V lost 3 bases and J 4 bases, leaving 9 bases between the germline ends. The CDR3 runs 14 residues. CDR3 in DNA: TGTGCCAGCAGTTTTAAGGCCGGCACCGGGGAGCTGTTTTTT. Residues: CASSFKAGTGELFF.

This chain connects TRBV7-9 to TRBJ2-5; D perhaps matches TRBD2 (5 bases). The germline V gene encodes CDR1 SEHNR and CDR2 FQNEAQ (reference sequence). The CDR3 is 15 amino acids. V was shortened by 4 bases and J by 1 base, with 13 bases between the two germline ends. The CDR3 sequence: CASSSPRGAQETQYF. CDR3 coding DNA: TGTGCCAGCAGCTCTCCACGGGGTGCCCAAGAGACCCAGTACTTC.

The J gene is TRBJ1-1, the V gene TRBV6-1; TRBD1 agrees at 8 bases. The V gene's germline CDR1 is MNHNS and CDR2 SASEGT. V lost 4 bases and J lost 7; bases outside the gene matches: 2. This CDR3 comprises 12 residues. The CDR3 is CASSAGTGEAFF. CDR3 bases: TGTGCCAGCAGTGCCGGGACAGGTGAAGCTTTCTTT.

This clonotype was picked up many times. The rearrangement links TRBV29-1 to TRBJ2-5; 12 bases agree with TRBD1. Germline CDR1 is SQVTM and CDR2 is ANQGSEA. Trimming cost V 6 bases and J 5 bases; bases outside gene matches: 7. The CDR3 sequence is 14 residues long. The CDR3, as DNA: TGCAGCGTGGGGGACAGGGGGCGTGTGGAGACCCAGTACTTC. Encoded protein: CSVGDRGRVETQYF.

The J gene is TRBJ2-5, the V gene TRBV29-1, with D tentatively TRBD1 (6 bases). The germline CDR1 and CDR2 sequences are SQVTM and ANQGSEA. The CDR3 extends over 14 amino acids. Trimming shortened V by 4 bases and J by 0 bases, and 12 bases separated the two germline ends. This chain's CDR3 is CSVVPGEYQETQYF. The CDR3 coding sequence is TGCAGCGTTGTCCCAGGGGAGTACCAAGAGACCCAGTACTTC.

This clonotype was seen many times. This chain links TRBV12-3 or TRBV12-4 with TRBJ2-1, with TRBD1 identical over 8 bases. J gave up 0 bases and V 6 bases, and 4 bases lay outside the gene matches. The CDR3 covers 15 residues. The CDR3, as DNA: TGTGCCAGCAGACGGACAGGGAGCTCCTACAATGAGCAGTTCTTC. Translating it yields CASRRTGSSYNEQFF.

This clonotype has a count of ten or more. The V gene is TRBV20-1, the J gene TRBJ2-7; D perhaps matches TRBD2 (6 bases). CDR1 is DFQATT, CDR2 SNEGSKA, per germline (reference sequence). V lost 5 bases and J lost 5, with 19 bases in between. The CDR3 is made up of 14 amino acids. The CDR3 region has the DNA TGCAGTGCTCTTTGGGGCGGGAATATCGACGAGCAGTACTTC. Amino acid sequence: CSALWGGNIDEQYF.

As for this clonotype: The junction departs from germline at one end; a sequencing error may be responsible. The rearrangement uses TRBV15 and TRBJ2-3; no firm D call. This CDR3 is built from 11 residues. Germline V gene sequence: CDR1 LNHNV, CDR2 YYDKDF (reference sequence). The CDR3, as DNA: TGTGCCACCAGCAGAGATTTCCAAATGGATTTT. Translation: CATSRDFQMDF.

This clonotype came up a few times. This may stem from a read error, because a much larger clone lies one nucleotide away. The chain employs TRBV4-2 and TRBJ2-1; 12 nucleotides match TRBD2. This CDR3 contains 15 residues. Looked up from germline, CDR1 is LGHNA and CDR2 is YNFKEQ. Trimming took 4 bases from V and 6 from J; bases not matched to a gene: 4. In DNA form, the CDR3 reads TGTGCCAGCAGCCGAGCTAGCGGGAGGGGCAATGAGCAGTTCTTC. Translation gives CASSRASGRGNEQFF.

The J gene is TRBJ2-5, the V gene TRBV29-1; weak D call: TRBD1 (5 bases). V lost 7 bases to trimming and J lost 3 bases, with 21 bases between them. The CDR3 length is 15 residues. Germline V lookup: CDR1 SQVTM, CDR2 ANQGSEA. In DNA, the CDR3 is TGCAGCGGGACATACGTAGGGTGGGGTAAAGAGACCCAGTACTTC. Translated: CSGTYVGWGKETQYF.

This clonotype was observed a handful of times. J is TRBJ1-2 and V is TRBV29-1; a weak D match, TRBD1 (6 bases). Trimming left V 3 bases short and J 7 bases short, with 15 bases between. CDR1 and CDR2 from the germline V gene are SQVTM and ANQGSEA. This CDR3 region has 13 residues. The CDR3 reads CSVDGQRFGGYTF. CDR3 DNA sequence: TGCAGCGTTGATGGACAGAGGTTCGGTGGCTACACCTTC.

Here the CDR3 DNA reads TGCGCCAGCAGTGAGAATTTGGCTACCGGGGAGCTGTTTTTT. Its protein is CASSENLATGELFF. The rearrangement joins TRBV10-1 to TRBJ2-2; D gene uncertain. Germline CDR1 reads WNHNN; CDR2 reads SYGVQD (reference sequence). This CDR3 is built from 14 residues. Deletions cut 2 bases from V and 5 bases from J, with 9 bases between.

The V gene is TRBV5-1, the J gene TRBJ2-1; D may be TRBD1 or TRBD2 (5 bases each). The CDR3 totals 15 residues. The V end was cut by 3 bases, the J end by 10 bases, with 20 bases between. Germline assignment: CDR1 SGHRS and CDR2 YFSETQ. The CDR3 DNA follows: TGCGCCAGCAGCTCGTACCGGGACCACAAAGGGGAGCAGTTCTTC. Translating it yields CASSSYRDHKGEQFF.

In this sample, this clonotype turned up a few times. V gene TRBV11-2 combines with J gene TRBJ1-1; TRBD1 is a possible D gene (6 bases). V was shortened by 1 base and J by 2 bases, with 11 bases between the two germline ends. The CDR3 has 15 amino acids. CDR1 is SGHAT, CDR2 FQNNGV, per germline. The CDR3 DNA follows: TGTGCCAGCAGCTTAGGGGTGGGGACAAACACTGAAGCTTTCTTT. This sequence encodes CASSLGVGTNTEAFF.

CDR3 loop: CASARGTSGEGEQYV. CDR3 coding DNA: TGTGCCAGCGCTAGGGGGACTAGCGGCGAAGGCGAGCAGTACGTC. This rearrangement joins TRBV27 to TRBJ2-7; 11 nucleotides match TRBD2. Germline V gene sequence: CDR1 MNHEY, CDR2 SMNVEV (reference sequence). CDR3 length: 15 amino acids. Trimming cost V 8 bases and J 6 bases; bases outside gene matches: 12.